A single sample gave rise to the 13 T cell receptor beta chains below, sequenced in a study of cytomegalovirus exposure and HLA in healthy donors (dated by TCRdb to the late 2010s). Receptors were amplified or captured by the immunoSEQ multiplex PCR assay. The multiplex PCR relied on a mix of 60 forward primers for TCR Vbeta segments and 13 reverse primers for TCR Jbeta segments. TCRdb obtained this table from immuneACCESS and retained in-frame rearrangements with V and J assigned. These tables miss some clones; where compared with another copy, unresolved V genes account for less than half of the shortfall, and the remainder is unexplained. Recorded for this sample are about 180,000 clones; about four fifths of them occurred a single time. The ten largest clones take up 1.5% to 2% of the sample. The sample was PBMCs. These receptors all stem from a woman in her 30s in good health and CMV-seronegative.

The table lists this clone with a few counts. The CDR3 region has the DNA TGCGCCAGCAGCCAAGATCCAGTAACTGAAGCTTTCTTT. Protein sequence: CASSQDPVTEAFF. The chain is built from TRBV4-1 and TRBJ1-1; D is undetermined. Germline CDR1 MGHRA, CDR2 YSYEKL. The CDR3 is 13 residues long. The V end lost 0 bases, the J end lost 5 bases, and 7 bases lay between the germline ends.

The V gene is TRBV6-6, the J gene TRBJ2-1; 8 positions agree with TRBD1. CDR1 MNHNY and CDR2 SVGAGI come from the germline V gene (reference sequence). The CDR3 totals 15 residues. The junction had 9 bases not matched to a gene; V was cut back by 5 bases and J by 6 bases. The CDR3, as DNA: TGTGCCAGCAGTCCCCCCGGGACAGGAATCAATGAGCAGTTCTTC. Its translation: CASSPPGTGINEQFF.

The chain couples TRBV6-5 to TRBJ2-5; 7 nucleotides align to TRBD2. Germline V gene sequence: CDR1 MNHEY, CDR2 SVGAGI. J was trimmed by 2 bases and V by 4 bases; bases with no gene match: 4. The CDR3 runs to 14 residues. CDR3 bases: TGTGCCAGCAGTTCCCCGCGGGGGCAAGAGACCCAGTACTTC. This codes for CASSSPRGQETQYF.

This chain links TRBV6-5 with TRBJ1-6; D is uncertain. V gave up 5 bases and J gave up 9 bases, with 8 bases separating them. Germline loops: CDR1 MNHEY, CDR2 SVGAGI. The CDR3 has 12 residues. In DNA, the CDR3 is TGTGCCAGCAGTCCCCCCGGTTCACCCCTCCACTTT. Amino acids: CASSPPGSPLHF.

V is TRBV10-3 and J is TRBJ2-5; TRBD2 matches at 11 bases. In germline, CDR1 is ENHRY, CDR2 SYGVKD. V gave up 5 bases and J gave up 1 base; unmatched junction bases: 18. The CDR3 is 20 amino acids. CDR3 DNA sequence: TGTGCCATCAGTAGGGCCGAATGGACTGGGACTAGCGGCCTCCAAGAGACCCAGTACTTC. Protein sequence: CAISRAEWTGTSGLQETQYF.

This clone was seen a handful of times. The J gene is TRBJ1-1, the V gene TRBV7-9, with TRBD1 matching 9 bases. Germline V gives CDR1 SEHNR, CDR2 FQNEAQ (reference sequence). The CDR3 covers 14 residues. V lost 5 bases and J lost 12; bases outside the gene matches: 13. This CDR3 is CASSLVDVDRGPFF. CDR3 DNA: TGTGCCAGCAGCCTGGTGGATGTGGACAGGGGACCTTTCTTT. Using reference TRBV7-9 and TRBJ1-1 for the parts outside the CDR3, the full variable domain is DTGVSQNPRHKITKRGQNVTFRCDPISEHNRLYWYRQTLGQGPEFLTYFQNEAQLEKSRLLSDRFSAERPKGSFSTLEIQRTEQGDSAMYLCASSLVDVDRGPFFGQGTRLTVV.

This sequence joins TRBV5-6 and TRBJ1-4; 7 bases match TRBD1. J gave up 8 bases and V 2 bases, and 15 bases lay outside the gene matches. Germline V CDR1 and CDR2: SGHDT, YYEEEE. The CDR3 is 17 amino acids. The CDR3 reads CASSFRQGSPSAEKLFF. In nucleotides, the CDR3 is TGTGCCAGCAGCTTTAGACAGGGAAGCCCTTCGGCGGAAAAACTGTTTTTT.

CDR3 in DNA: TGTGCCAGCAGCTCAGTAGCGGGACAAGAGACCCAGTACTTC. Translation gives CASSSVAGQETQYF. The V gene is TRBV7-2, the J gene TRBJ2-5, with 8 bases fitting TRBD2. CDR3 size: 14 residues. Trimming at V came to 4 bases and at J to 2 bases, leaving 3 bases not matched to a gene. Germline V gives CDR1 SGHTA, CDR2 FQGNSA. Full variable domain (remainder filled in from reference TRBV7-2 and TRBJ2-5): GAGVSQSPSNKVTEKGKDVELRCDPISGHTALYWYRQSLGQGLEFLIYFQGNSAPDKSGLPSDRFSAERTGGSVSTLTIQRTQQEDSAVYLCASSSVAGQETQYFGPGTRLLVL.

The chain joins TRBV7-3 to TRBJ2-3; D remains ambiguous. Germline assignment: CDR1 SGHTA and CDR2 FQGTGA. The CDR3 contains 13 residues. V was pared by 1 base and J by 4 bases, with 6 bases between. In DNA, the CDR3 is TGTGCCAGCAGCTTAAGACGGGCAGATACGCAGTATTTT. It yields the protein CASSLRRADTQYF.

This sequence joins TRBV5-1 and TRBJ2-1, with 15 nucleotides matching TRBD2. After removal of 4 bases from V and 4 bases from J, the junction contained 3 bases not matched to a gene. The CDR3 loop spans 16 amino acids. Germline CDR1 SGHRS, CDR2 YFSETQ. CDR3 sequence reads: CASSRGTSGGYNEQFF. The CDR3 DNA reads TGCGCCAGCAGCCGTGGGACTAGCGGGGGGTACAATGAGCAGTTCTTC.

This chain joins TRBV11-2 and TRBJ1-1; maybe TRBD1 (5 bases). CDR3 size: 14 residues. Germline V lookup: CDR1 SGHAT, CDR2 FQNNGV. V lost 5 bases, J lost 0 bases, and 10 bases lay in between. CDR3 sequence: CASSQQVMNTEAFF. As DNA, the CDR3 is TGTGCCAGCAGCCAACAGGTTATGAACACTGAAGCTTTCTTT.

The chain couples TRBV18 to TRBJ1-1, with unresolved D. Trimming removed 6 bases from V and 0 bases from J, with 20 bases in between. Germline V gene sequence: CDR1 KGHSH, CDR2 LQKENI. CDR3 length equals 17 residues. The DNA for the CDR3 is TGTGCCAGCTCCAACCGACAACTTGAGTTCATGAACACTGAAGCTTTCTTT. Protein: CASSNRQLEFMNTEAFF. The whole variable domain, remainder taken from reference TRBV18 and TRBJ1-1, is NAGVMQNPRHLVRRRGQEARLRCSPMKGHSHVYWYRQLPEEGLKFMVYLQKENIIDESGMPKERFSAEFPKEGPSILRIQQVVRGDSAAYFCASSNRQLEFMNTEAFFGQGTRLTVV.

Only one count was recorded for this clone. The V call is TRBV4-2, the J call TRBJ1-2; TRBD1 matches 10 bases. V shed 2 bases, J shed 6 bases, and the junction held 6 bases outside the gene matches. The length of the CDR3 is 15 residues. Germline-derived CDR1 and CDR2 are LGHNA and YNFKEQ. CDR3 loop: CASSQTRDRGDGYTF. The CDR3 DNA reads as TGTGCCAGCAGCCAAACCCGGGACAGGGGTGATGGCTACACCTTC.